This is a list of T cell receptor beta chains from one sample in a study of T cells in Graves' hyperthyroidism and ophthalmopathy. TCRdb ran MiXCR on the multiplex PCR reads and lists one entry per CDR3 protein. In the table there are around 350,000 distinct CDR3 sequences, around 15% of which are singletons. Sequencing input: blood. Receptors were obtained from a woman aged 25 to 39 with Graves' ophthalmopathy. CDR3s include the opening cysteine and the closing phenylalanine or tryptophan. D genes are given only for firm matches. Rows give clone size only sometimes, using once, few, many, or a class for an expanded clone.

>TRBJ2-7|NA|TRBV7-3|many
CASRPTPGHEQYF
TGTGCCAGCAGGCCGACCCCGGGGCACGAGCAGTACTTC
>TRBJ2-1|TRBD1|TRBV7-8|many
CASSLGQGWNEQFF
TGTGCCAGCAGCTTAGGACAGGGATGGAATGAGCAGTTCTTC
>TRBJ2-3|NA|TRBV7-2|few
CASTYSSREGADTQYF
TGTGCCAGCACCTATTCCTCAAGGGAGGGGGCAGATACGCAGTATTTT
>TRBJ2-5|NA|TRBV7-9|many
CASSPQQGPEETQYF
TGTGCCAGCAGTCCACAACAGGGACCCGAAGAGACCCAGTACTTC
>TRBJ1-2|NA|TRBV20-1|many
CSARDRGSSGYTF
TGCAGTGCTAGAGATCGTGGAAGTTCTGGCTACACCTTC
>TRBJ2-3|NA|TRBV11-2|many
CASSATGGLSTDTQYF
TGTGCCAGCAGTGCGACAGGCGGACTTAGCACAGATACGCAGTATTTT
>TRBJ1-4|NA|TRBV30|many
CAWSVLYVFF
TGTGCCTGGAGTGTACTATACGTGTTTTTT
>TRBJ2-1|TRBD2|TRBV7-9|NA
CASSFRALAGGQGEQFF
TGTGCCAGCAGCTTCCGGGCACTAGCGGGGGGGCAGGGGGAGCAGTTCTTC
>TRBJ2-2|NA|TRBV5-1|few
CASTHAGELFF
TGCGCCAGCACCCACGCCGGGGAGCTGTTTTTT
>TRBJ1-6|NA|TRBV5-1|many
CASTREGNSPLHF
TGCGCCAGCACCCGGGAGGGGAATTCACCCCTCCACTTT
>TRBJ2-1|TRBD2|TRBV28|many
CASSPHRGSGGQYNEQFF
TGTGCCAGCAGTCCCCACCGCGGCAGCGGGGGGCAGTACAATGAGCAGTTCTTC
>TRBJ2-7|NA|TRBV30|many
CAWSVPGGSYEQYF
TGTGCCTGGAGTGTACCGGGCGGCTCCTACGAGCAGTACTTC
>TRBJ1-3|NA|TRBV6-1|NA
CASSRTESTTIYF
TGTGCCAGCAGTAGGACAGAAAGTACCACCATATATTTT
>TRBJ2-5|TRBD2|TRBV11-2|many
CASSSGASGDQETQYF
TGTGCCAGCAGCTCCGGGGCTAGCGGGGACCAAGAGACCCAGTACTTC
>TRBJ1-3|NA|TRBV10-3|NA
CAGGQTSDSLSGNTIYF
TGTGCCGGCGGACAGACCAGCGACTCCCTCTCTGGAAACACCATATATTTT
>TRBJ2-5|TRBD1|TRBV7-2|many
CASSAGQGTKTQYF
TGTGCCAGCAGCGCCGGACAGGGAACTAAGACCCAGTACTTC
>TRBJ2-2|TRBD2|TRBV7-2|many
CASSLRLAGNTGELFF
TGTGCCAGCAGCTTAAGACTAGCGGGGAATACCGGGGAGCTGTTTTTT
>TRBJ2-7|NA|TRBV12-3/TRBV12-4|many
CASSFGGNYEQYF
TGTGCCAGCAGTTTCGGCGGCAACTACGAGCAGTACTTC
>TRBJ1-1|TRBD1|TRBV20-1|NA
CSATTGSTTEAFF
TGCAGTGCTACGACAGGGTCGACCACTGAAGCTTTCTTT
>TRBJ1-3|TRBD1|TRBV10-3|NA
CAISESRDSRVNTIYF
TGTGCCATCAGTGAGTCGCGGGACAGTCGTGTCAACACCATATATTTT
>TRBJ2-1|TRBD2|TRBV19|NA
CASSRNSGGIYNEQFF
TGTGCCAGTAGTAGGAATAGCGGGGGAATCTACAATGAGCAGTTCTTC
>TRBJ2-5|TRBD2|TRBV7-9|many
CASSFSVRGGETQYF
TGTGCCAGCAGCTTTAGCGTCCGGGGGGGAGAGACCCAGTACTTC
>TRBJ1-2|TRBD1|TRBV20-1|many
CSARGTGDGYTF
TGCAGTGCTAGGGGGACAGGGGATGGCTACACCTTC
>TRBJ1-5|NA|TRBV5-1|many
CASSSGGSEPQHF
TGCGCCAGCAGCTCCGGGGGTTCAGAGCCCCAGCATTTT
>TRBJ1-5|TRBD1|TRBV7-2|many
CASSARQGQVTQHF
TGTGCCAGCAGCGCTCGACAGGGCCAGGTCACCCAGCATTTT
>TRBJ1-5|NA|TRBV12-3/TRBV12-4|many
CASSLPQVYQPQHF
TGTGCCAGCAGTTTACCCCAGGTGTATCAGCCCCAGCATTTT
>TRBJ2-3|TRBD2|TRBV7-2|many
CASSPTSAADTQYF
TGTGCCAGCAGCCCAACTAGCGCCGCAGATACGCAGTATTTT
>TRBJ1-2|NA|TRBV29-1|many
CSVVEGNYGYTF
TGCAGCGTCGTTGAGGGGAACTATGGCTACACCTTC
>TRBJ2-4|TRBD1|TRBV6-1|few
CASSSLTLTGDKNIQYF
TGTGCCAGCAGTTCTCTCACCCTAACAGGGGACAAAAACATTCAGTACTTC